This TCR beta chain emerged from a study of shared clonotypes between healthy human individuals. Study overall: Ranging from 18 to 49 in age, donors were two women and a few men.

Germline V gives CDR1 ENHRY, CDR2 SYGVKD. V gave up 10 bases and J gave up 2 bases, with 15 bases separating them. The CDR3 is 13 residues long. Using 200 ng DNA, roughly 33,000 T cell genomes, the sorted-subset replicate PCRs were run. In the source study's methods: Filtering differed since immunoSEQ provided only junctions, with no quality scores. Clones were sequenced by immunoSEQ multiplex PCR, and TCRdb holds only the in-frame ones, with some missing. V and J calls and clone size are as listed in that table; D and trimming were resolved from the DNA. The repertoire has 600,000 to 700,000 clones, around four fifths of them found once; the top ten carry 1.5% to 2%. Study-wide findings and caveats: Memory subsets generally showed lower estimated richness than naive subsets.

This clone occurred once. What it binds is unknown. The source is a woman aged 30 to 39 in good health. The sample comprised memory CD4+ T cells sorted from blood. Documented subset: CD45RA-negative fraction. J is TRBJ2-7 and V is TRBV10-3; unclear D gene. CDR3 bases: TGTGCCACCGGAGCGACGGCTCCCTACGAGCAGTACTTC. Translation: CATGATAPYEQYF.